The rows below give T cell receptor beta chains drawn from one sample of a study of molecular identifiers for immune sequencing clone quantification. Using its own MiXCR run on the PCR reads, TCRdb lists one record per CDR3 protein. The data contain around 460,000 distinct CDR3 sequences, around 23% of them singletons. The sample was naive CD8+ T cells from blood, with Jurkat cell RNA spiked in. The receptors derive from a human donor in good health. Some libraries in this study had Jurkat cell RNA spiked in. CDR3s include the opening cysteine and the closing phenylalanine or tryptophan. A D gene is named only where the DNA matches it firmly. The size of a clone is reported for some rows only, either as once, few or many, or as a class for expanded clones.

clone_size: few
v_call: TRBV9
d_call: -
j_call: TRBJ2-5
cdr3_aa: CASSVTYQETQYF
cdr3_nt: TGTGCCAGCAGCGTGACATACCAAGAGACCCAGTACTTC

clone_size: few
v_call: TRBV6-5
d_call: -
j_call: TRBJ1-1
cdr3_aa: CASSYTLVGSLTEAFF
cdr3_nt: TGTGCCAGCAGTTACACCTTGGTGGGGTCTCTCACTGAAGCTTTCTTT

clone_size: many
v_call: TRBV12-3/TRBV12-4
d_call: -
j_call: TRBJ2-5
cdr3_aa: CASTPTGPRQETQYF
cdr3_nt: TGTGCCAGCACCCCTACAGGTCCGCGACAAGAGACCCAGTACTTC

clone_size: few
v_call: TRBV29-1
d_call: -
j_call: TRBJ2-7
cdr3_aa: CSVEGEDAKYEQYF
cdr3_nt: TGCAGCGTTGAAGGGGAGGACGCAAAGTACGAGCAGTACTTC

clone_size: many
v_call: TRBV19
d_call: -
j_call: TRBJ1-5
cdr3_aa: CASKVGNQPQHF
cdr3_nt: TGTGCCAGTAAGGTTGGCAATCAGCCCCAGCATTTT

clone_size: few
v_call: TRBV11-2
d_call: TRBD2
j_call: TRBJ2-7
cdr3_aa: CASSSPGLAGGLGYEQYF
cdr3_nt: TGTGCCAGCAGCTCACCGGGACTAGCGGGAGGTTTGGGGTACGAGCAGTACTTC

clone_size: many
v_call: TRBV29-1
d_call: -
j_call: TRBJ2-3
cdr3_aa: CSVDGGPSTDTQYF
cdr3_nt: TGCAGCGTTGATGGGGGCCCTAGCACAGATACGCAGTATTTT

clone_size: -
v_call: TRBV20-1
d_call: -
j_call: TRBJ2-1
cdr3_aa: CSARLAEDYNEQFF
cdr3_nt: TGCAGTGCTAGATTAGCGGAGGACTACAATGAGCAGTTCTTC

clone_size: -
v_call: TRBV5-8
d_call: -
j_call: TRBJ2-1
cdr3_aa: CASSSRQDLRQNNEQFF
cdr3_nt: TGTGCCAGCAGCTCCCGACAGGACCTTAGACAAAACAATGAGCAGTTCTTC

clone_size: -
v_call: TRBV29-1
d_call: TRBD2
j_call: TRBJ2-2
cdr3_aa: CSARGGSYTGELFF
cdr3_nt: TGCAGCGCCCGCGGCGGGAGTTACACCGGGGAGCTGTTTTTT

clone_size: many
v_call: TRBV28
d_call: -
j_call: TRBJ1-1
cdr3_aa: CASRSPRLNTEAFF
cdr3_nt: TGTGCCAGCAGGTCCCCGCGGTTGAACACTGAAGCTTTCTTT

clone_size: many
v_call: TRBV6-2/TRBV6-3
d_call: -
j_call: TRBJ2-3
cdr3_aa: CASSYGAYTQYF
cdr3_nt: TGTGCCAGCAGTTACGGAGCATATACGCAGTATTTT

clone_size: many
v_call: TRBV27
d_call: -
j_call: TRBJ1-1
cdr3_aa: CASSPRAGYTEAFF
cdr3_nt: TGTGCCAGCAGCCCGAGGGCAGGGTACACTGAAGCTTTCTTT

clone_size: few
v_call: TRBV7-2
d_call: -
j_call: TRBJ2-3
cdr3_aa: CASSFWVGGNGDTQYF
cdr3_nt: TGTGCCAGCAGCTTTTGGGTCGGCGGGAATGGAGATACGCAGTATTTT

clone_size: -
v_call: TRBV5-6
d_call: -
j_call: TRBJ1-1
cdr3_aa: CASSLIPVSTEAFF
cdr3_nt: TGTGCCAGCAGCTTGATCCCAGTGAGCACTGAAGCTTTCTTT

clone_size: -
v_call: TRBV2
d_call: -
j_call: TRBJ1-5
cdr3_aa: CASSEGIGAQPQHF
cdr3_nt: TGTGCCAGCAGTGAGGGGATTGGTGCTCAGCCCCAGCATTTT

clone_size: many
v_call: TRBV9
d_call: TRBD1
j_call: TRBJ1-6
cdr3_aa: CASSDGTVYNSPLHF
cdr3_nt: TGTGCCAGCAGCGACGGGACAGTCTATAATTCACCCCTCCACTTT

clone_size: few
v_call: TRBV5-3
d_call: -
j_call: TRBJ2-7
cdr3_aa: CASTARGGHSYEQYF
cdr3_nt: TGTGCCAGCACCGCACGCGGGGGCCACTCCTACGAGCAGTACTTC

clone_size: few
v_call: TRBV28
d_call: -
j_call: TRBJ2-7
cdr3_aa: CASSLGFRGSYEQYF
cdr3_nt: TGTGCCAGCAGTTTAGGCTTTCGGGGTTCCTACGAGCAGTACTTC

clone_size: -
v_call: TRBV4-2
d_call: TRBD1
j_call: TRBJ2-7
cdr3_aa: CASSQVSGTGGSYEQYF
cdr3_nt: TGTGCCAGCAGCCAAGTTTCTGGGACAGGGGGCTCCTACGAGCAGTACTTC

clone_size: few
v_call: TRBV27
d_call: -
j_call: TRBJ2-7
cdr3_aa: CASSSGPSNEQYF
cdr3_nt: TGTGCCAGCAGTTCGGGACCTAGTAACGAGCAGTACTTC

clone_size: -
v_call: TRBV5-6
d_call: TRBD1
j_call: TRBJ1-2
cdr3_aa: CASSFGTGEGYTF
cdr3_nt: TGTGCCAGCAGTTTCGGGACAGGGGAGGGCTACACCTTC

clone_size: few
v_call: TRBV9
d_call: -
j_call: TRBJ2-7
cdr3_aa: CASSVDGLSSSYEQYF
cdr3_nt: TGTGCCAGCAGCGTAGATGGACTTTCGAGCTCCTACGAGCAGTACTTC

clone_size: -
v_call: TRBV29-1
d_call: -
j_call: TRBJ2-4
cdr3_aa: CSVGGHPSAKNIQYF
cdr3_nt: TGCAGCGTCGGGGGACATCCGTCGGCCAAAAACATTCAGTACTTC

clone_size: many
v_call: TRBV5-1
d_call: TRBD1
j_call: TRBJ1-5
cdr3_aa: CASSLTGGGSNQPQHF
cdr3_nt: TGCGCCAGCAGCTTGACAGGGGGCGGGAGCAATCAGCCCCAGCATTTT

clone_size: many
v_call: TRBV5-6
d_call: -
j_call: TRBJ2-7
cdr3_aa: CASGPDSSYEQYF
cdr3_nt: TGTGCCAGCGGGCCAGATAGCTCCTACGAGCAGTACTTC

clone_size: -
v_call: TRBV4-1
d_call: TRBD2
j_call: TRBJ2-1
cdr3_aa: CASSKGTSGSSYNEQFF
cdr3_nt: TGCGCCAGCAGCAAGGGGACTAGCGGGTCCTCCTACAATGAGCAGTTCTTC

clone_size: -
v_call: TRBV29-1
d_call: -
j_call: TRBJ2-7
cdr3_aa: CSVPVGPDEQYF
cdr3_nt: TGCAGCGTACCGGTCGGCCCGGACGAGCAGTACTTC

clone_size: many
v_call: TRBV27
d_call: TRBD2
j_call: TRBJ2-5
cdr3_aa: CASSLEPGLAGQETQYF
cdr3_nt: TGTGCCAGCAGTTTAGAGCCGGGACTAGCGGGTCAAGAGACCCAGTACTTC

clone_size: few
v_call: TRBV19
d_call: TRBD1
j_call: TRBJ1-2
cdr3_aa: CASSTGTAAGYGYTF
cdr3_nt: TGTGCCAGTAGTACTGGGACAGCCGCCGGCTATGGCTACACCTTC

clone_size: many
v_call: TRBV2
d_call: -
j_call: TRBJ2-1
cdr3_aa: CASSGANSYNEQFF
cdr3_nt: TGTGCCAGCAGTGGCGCGAACTCCTACAATGAGCAGTTCTTC

clone_size: many
v_call: TRBV24-1
d_call: TRBD2
j_call: TRBJ2-1
cdr3_aa: CATSDFVSGSWNVEQFF
cdr3_nt: TGTGCCACCAGTGATTTTGTTAGCGGGAGTTGGAATGTTGAGCAGTTCTTC

clone_size: few
v_call: TRBV19
d_call: TRBD1
j_call: TRBJ2-3
cdr3_aa: CASSKDTGGRGDTQYF
cdr3_nt: TGTGCCAGTAGTAAGGATACAGGGGGCCGTGGAGATACGCAGTATTTT

clone_size: -
v_call: TRBV7-6
d_call: -
j_call: TRBJ2-1
cdr3_aa: CASSLVGRQVQFF
cdr3_nt: TGTGCCAGCAGCTTAGTAGGTAGGCAAGTGCAGTTCTTC

clone_size: few
v_call: TRBV5-4
d_call: TRBD1
j_call: TRBJ2-2
cdr3_aa: CASSPRWRDRGNTGELFF
cdr3_nt: TGTGCCAGCAGCCCCCGTTGGCGGGACAGGGGAAACACCGGGGAGCTGTTTTTT

clone_size: -
v_call: TRBV29-1
d_call: TRBD1
j_call: TRBJ2-2
cdr3_aa: CSVLKVLDREDTGELFF
cdr3_nt: TGCAGCGTACTAAAAGTCCTGGACAGGGAGGACACCGGGGAGCTGTTTTTT

clone_size: -
v_call: TRBV20-1
d_call: -
j_call: TRBJ2-7
cdr3_aa: CSARDKEGARSYEQYF
cdr3_nt: TGCAGTGCTAGAGATAAGGAGGGGGCGAGGTCCTACGAGCAGTACTTC

clone_size: -
v_call: TRBV4-3
d_call: -
j_call: TRBJ2-3
cdr3_aa: CACSQASTDTQYF
cdr3_nt: TGCGCCTGCAGCCAAGCAAGCACAGATACGCAGTATTTT

clone_size: few
v_call: TRBV7-9
d_call: -
j_call: TRBJ2-7
cdr3_aa: CASSWGLPDEQYF
cdr3_nt: TGTGCCAGCAGCTGGGGACTCCCAGACGAGCAGTACTTC

clone_size: few
v_call: TRBV20-1
d_call: TRBD1
j_call: TRBJ2-7
cdr3_aa: CSATGTATEQYF
cdr3_nt: TGCAGTGCTACCGGGACAGCAACCGAGCAGTACTTC

clone_size: -
v_call: TRBV21-1
d_call: -
j_call: TRBJ1-5
cdr3_aa: CAGGAGTDPNQPQHF
cdr3_nt: TGTGCCGGCGGGGCAGGCACAGACCCTAATCAGCCCCAGCATTTT